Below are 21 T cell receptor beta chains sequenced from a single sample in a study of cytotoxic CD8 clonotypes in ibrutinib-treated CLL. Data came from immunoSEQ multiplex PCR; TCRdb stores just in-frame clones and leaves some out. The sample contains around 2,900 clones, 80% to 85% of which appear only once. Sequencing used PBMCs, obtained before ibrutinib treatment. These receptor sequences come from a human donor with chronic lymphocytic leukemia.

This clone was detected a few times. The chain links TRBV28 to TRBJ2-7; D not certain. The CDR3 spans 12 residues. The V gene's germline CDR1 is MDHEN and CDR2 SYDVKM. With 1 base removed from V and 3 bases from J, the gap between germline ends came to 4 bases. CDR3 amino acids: CASSLLIYEQYF. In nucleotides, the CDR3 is TGTGCCAGCAGTTTATTGATCTACGAGCAGTACTTC.

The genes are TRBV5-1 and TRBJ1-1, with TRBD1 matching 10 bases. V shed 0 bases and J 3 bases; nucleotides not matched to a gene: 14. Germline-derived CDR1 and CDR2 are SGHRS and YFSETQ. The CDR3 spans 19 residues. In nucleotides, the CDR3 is TGCGCCAGCAGCTTGGCATGGATCGGGACAGGGGTGTTTGACACTGAAGCTTTCTTT. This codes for CASSLAWIGTGVFDTEAFF.

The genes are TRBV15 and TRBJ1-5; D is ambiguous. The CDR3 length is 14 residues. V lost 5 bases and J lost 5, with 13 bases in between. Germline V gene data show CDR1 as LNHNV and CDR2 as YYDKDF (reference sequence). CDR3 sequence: CATSDGRVDQPQHF. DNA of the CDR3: TGTGCCACCAGCGATGGGAGGGTGGATCAGCCCCAGCATTTT. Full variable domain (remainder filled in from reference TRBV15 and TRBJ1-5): DAMVIQNPRYQVTQFGKPVTLSCSQTLNHNVMYWYQQKSSQAPKLLFHYYDKDFNNEADTPDNFQSRRPNTSFCFLDIRSPGLGDTAMYLCATSDGRVDQPQHFGDGTRLSIL.

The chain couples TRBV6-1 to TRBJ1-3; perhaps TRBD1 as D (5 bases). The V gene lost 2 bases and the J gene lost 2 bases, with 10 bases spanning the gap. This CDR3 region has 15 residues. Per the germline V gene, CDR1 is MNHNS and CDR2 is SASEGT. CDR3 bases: TGTGCCAGCAGTGAAAGTGGCAGGGCTGGAAACACCATATATTTT. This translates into CASSESGRAGNTIYF.

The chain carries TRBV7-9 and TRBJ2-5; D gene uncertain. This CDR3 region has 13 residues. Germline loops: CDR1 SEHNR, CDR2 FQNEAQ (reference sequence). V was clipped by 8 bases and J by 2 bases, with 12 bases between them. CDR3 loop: CASCPEWQETQYF. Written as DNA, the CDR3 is TGTGCCAGCTGCCCTGAGTGGCAAGAGACCCAGTACTTC.

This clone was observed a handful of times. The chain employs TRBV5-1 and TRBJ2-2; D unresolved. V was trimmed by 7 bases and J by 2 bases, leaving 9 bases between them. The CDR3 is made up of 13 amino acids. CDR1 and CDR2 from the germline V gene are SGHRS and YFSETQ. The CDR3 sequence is CASLGTNTGELFF. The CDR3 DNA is TGCGCCAGCTTGGGAACCAACACCGGGGAGCTGTTTTTT.

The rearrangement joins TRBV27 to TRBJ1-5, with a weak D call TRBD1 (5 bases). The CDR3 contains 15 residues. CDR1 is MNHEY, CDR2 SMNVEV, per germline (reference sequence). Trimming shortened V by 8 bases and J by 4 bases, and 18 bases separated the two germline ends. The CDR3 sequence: CASGPVWGRNQPQHF. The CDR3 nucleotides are TGTGCCAGCGGACCCGTGTGGGGGAGGAATCAGCCCCAGCATTTT.

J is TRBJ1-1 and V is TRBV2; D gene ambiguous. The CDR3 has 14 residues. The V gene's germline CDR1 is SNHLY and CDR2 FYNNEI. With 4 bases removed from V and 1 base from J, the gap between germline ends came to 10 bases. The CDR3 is CASSVRPGNTEAFF. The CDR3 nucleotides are TGTGCCAGCAGTGTACGTCCAGGGAACACTGAAGCTTTCTTT.

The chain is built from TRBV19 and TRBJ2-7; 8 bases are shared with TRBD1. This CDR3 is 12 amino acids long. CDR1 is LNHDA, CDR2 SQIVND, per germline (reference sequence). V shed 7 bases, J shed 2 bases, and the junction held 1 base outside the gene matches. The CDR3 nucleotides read TGTGCCAGTACGGACAGGGCCTACGAGCAGTACTTC. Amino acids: CASTDRAYEQYF.

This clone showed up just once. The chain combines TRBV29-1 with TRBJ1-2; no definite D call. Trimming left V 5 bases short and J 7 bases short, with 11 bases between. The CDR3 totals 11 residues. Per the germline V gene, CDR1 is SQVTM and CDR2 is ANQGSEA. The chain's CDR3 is CSVQVFGGYTF. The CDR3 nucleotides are TGCAGCGTTCAGGTTTTTGGTGGCTACACCTTC.

CDR3 nucleotide sequence: TGTGCCAGCAGCACGGGACAGGGCGTTCAGCCCCAGCATTTT. It yields the protein CASSTGQGVQPQHF. This chain links TRBV9 with TRBJ1-5, with TRBD1 matching 9 bases. V was clipped by 4 bases and J by 6 bases; unmatched bases: 5. This CDR3 spans 14 amino acids. Germline lookup yields CDR1 SGDLS and CDR2 YYNGEE. Full variable domain (missing parts from reference TRBV9 and TRBJ1-5): DSGVTQTPKHLITATGQRVTLRCSPRSGDLSVYWYQQSLDQGLQFLIQYYNGEERAKGNILERFSAQQFPDLHSELNLSSLELGDSALYFCASSTGQGVQPQHFGDGTRLSIL.

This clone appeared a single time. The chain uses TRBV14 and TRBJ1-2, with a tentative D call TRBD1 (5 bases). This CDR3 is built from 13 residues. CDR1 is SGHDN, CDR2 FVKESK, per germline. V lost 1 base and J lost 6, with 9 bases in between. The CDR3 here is CASSQAGIHGYTF. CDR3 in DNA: TGTGCCAGCAGCCAAGCAGGGATCCATGGCTACACCTTC.

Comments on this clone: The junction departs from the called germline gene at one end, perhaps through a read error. In nucleotides, the CDR3 is TGTGCCAGCAGCGTAGGTAGCGGCTATAATGAAAAACTGTTTTTT. As protein: CASSVGSGYNEKLFF. V is TRBV13 and J is TRBJ1-4, with D uncertain. Germline CDR1 reads PRHDT; CDR2 reads FYEKMQ (reference sequence). The CDR3 contains 15 residues.

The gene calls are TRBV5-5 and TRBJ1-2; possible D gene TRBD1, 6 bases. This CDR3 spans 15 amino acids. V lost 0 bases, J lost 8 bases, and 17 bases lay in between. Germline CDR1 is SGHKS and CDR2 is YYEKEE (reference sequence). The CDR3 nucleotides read TGTGCCAGCAGCTTGGGGCAGGGGCATCGGGACGGCTACACCTTC. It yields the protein CASSLGQGHRDGYTF.

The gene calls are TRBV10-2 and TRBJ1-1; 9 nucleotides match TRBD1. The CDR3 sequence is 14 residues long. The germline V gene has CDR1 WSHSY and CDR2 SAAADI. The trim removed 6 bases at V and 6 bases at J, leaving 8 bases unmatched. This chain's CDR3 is CASSDGQGRAEAFF. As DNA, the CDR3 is TGCGCCAGCAGCGACGGACAGGGGAGGGCTGAAGCTTTCTTT.

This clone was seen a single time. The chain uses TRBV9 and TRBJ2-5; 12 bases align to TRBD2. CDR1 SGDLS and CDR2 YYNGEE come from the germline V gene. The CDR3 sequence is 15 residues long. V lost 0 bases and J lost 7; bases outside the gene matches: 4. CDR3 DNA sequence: TGTGCCAGCAGCGTAGCGGCTAGCGGGGGGGGGACCCAGTACTTC. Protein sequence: CASSVAASGGGTQYF.

This CDR3 is CASSLDLSRFTFF. The DNA of the CDR3 is TGTGCCAGCAGCTTAGACCTCTCCCGGTTTACGTTCTTC. The V call is TRBV7-8, the J call TRBJ2-1; no firm D call. Germline assignment: CDR1 SGHVS and CDR2 FQNEAQ. V was clipped by 1 base and J by 15 bases, with 16 bases between them. The CDR3 covers 13 residues.

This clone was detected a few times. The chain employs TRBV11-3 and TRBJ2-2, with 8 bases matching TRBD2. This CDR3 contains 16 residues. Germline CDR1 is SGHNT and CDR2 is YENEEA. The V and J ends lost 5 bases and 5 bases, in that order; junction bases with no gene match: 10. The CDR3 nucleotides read TGTGCCAGCAGCCCCCAAAGCGGGGGATATACCGGGGAGCTGTTTTTT. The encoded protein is CASSPQSGGYTGELFF. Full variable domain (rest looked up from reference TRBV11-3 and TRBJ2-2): EAGVVQSPRYKIIEKKQPVAFWCNPISGHNTLYWYLQNLGQGPELLIRYENEEAVDDSQLPKDRFSAERLKGVDSTLKIQPAELGDSAVYLCASSPQSGGYTGELFFGEGSRLTVL.

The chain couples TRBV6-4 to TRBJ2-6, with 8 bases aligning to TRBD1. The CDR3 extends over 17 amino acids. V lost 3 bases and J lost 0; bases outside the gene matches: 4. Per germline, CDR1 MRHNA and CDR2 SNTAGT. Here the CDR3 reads CASSEGTGSSGANVLTF. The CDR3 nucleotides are TGTGCCAGCAGTGAGGGGACAGGCAGCTCTGGGGCCAACGTCCTGACTTTC.

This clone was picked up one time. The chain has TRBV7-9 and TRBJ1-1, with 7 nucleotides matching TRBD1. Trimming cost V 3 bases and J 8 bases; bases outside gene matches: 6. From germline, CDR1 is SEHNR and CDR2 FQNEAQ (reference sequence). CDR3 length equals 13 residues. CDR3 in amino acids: CASSFLQGPEAFF. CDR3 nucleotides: TGTGCCAGCAGCTTCCTACAGGGGCCGGAAGCTTTCTTT. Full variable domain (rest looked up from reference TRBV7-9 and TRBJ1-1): DTGVSQNPRHKITKRGQNVTFRCDPISEHNRLYWYRQTLGQGPEFLTYFQNEAQLEKSRLLSDRFSAERPKGSFSTLEIQRTEQGDSAMYLCASSFLQGPEAFFGQGTRLTVV.

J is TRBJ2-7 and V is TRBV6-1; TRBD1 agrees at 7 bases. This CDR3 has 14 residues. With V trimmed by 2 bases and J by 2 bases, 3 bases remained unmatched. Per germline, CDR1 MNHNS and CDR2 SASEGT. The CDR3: CASSETDRTYEQYF. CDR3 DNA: TGTGCCAGCAGTGAAACGGACAGGACCTACGAGCAGTACTTC.